The clone carrying this T cell receptor (beta chain) was counted once. This entry comes from a study of blood T cell repertoires in COVID-19. Sequenced by immunoSEQ multiplex PCR; TCRdb stores in-frame clones only, minus some. The repertoire consists of approximately 49,000 clones, with about 83% occurring once and the leading ten covering roughly 1.4%. Germline V gene sequence: CDR1 KGHDR, CDR2 SFDVKD. CDR3 length: 13 residues. The germline V and J ends were trimmed by 4 bases and 4 bases, with 7 bases remaining between them. The TCR comes from a man aged 50-60 years with acute or convalescent COVID-19. V usage is TRBV24-1 and J usage is TRBJ1-5; D is unclear. Sequencing was done on a sample of peripheral blood. The CDR3 protein is CATSEPGNQPQHF. The CDR3 DNA is TGTGCCACCAGTGAACCGGGGAATCAGCCCCAGCATTTT.